The source of this T cell receptor beta chain is a study of CD8 T cells in Susac syndrome. This CDR3 has 13 amino acids. CDR1 and CDR2 from the germline V gene are SGHTA and FQGTGA. Between the trimmed V and J ends, which lost 3 bases and 4 bases, there was a span of 7 bases. TCR beta from blood CD8+ and CD4+ T cells was sequenced. The RNA, about 0.5 to 1 ug, was put through reverse transcription using random hexamers. Using its own MiXCR run on the immunoSEQ multiplex PCR reads, TCRdb lists one record per CDR3 protein. The sample records about 240,000 distinct CDR3 sequences, 95% to 97% being singletons.

The clonotype originates from a human donor with Susac syndrome. This chain connects TRBV7-3 to TRBJ2-1; D is uncertain. The sample was CD4+ T cells from PBMCs. DNA for the CDR3: TGTGCCAGCAGCTTTCACGCTTACAATGAGCAGTTCTTC. Translating gives CASSFHAYNEQFF.